One T cell receptor beta chain is described in this entry. The junction shows a germline mismatch at one end, possibly a read error. Primers for the PCR totalled 60 Vbeta and 13 Jbeta. The data were produced by immunoSEQ multiplex PCR, yet TCRdb's version contains in-frame clones alone and is incomplete. The repertoire holds roughly 110,000 clones, approximately 76% seen once, with about 2.5% in the top ten. This sample stems from a study of cytomegalovirus exposure and HLA in healthy donors. From germline, CDR1 is LGHNA and CDR2 YSLEER. The CDR3 contains 12 residues. This receptor was taken from a man aged 18 to 35 in good health and CMV-seronegative. The specimen was PBMCs. V and J are TRBV4-3 and TRBJ1-2, with TRBD1 as a possible D gene (5 bases). CDR3 sequence: CASSQDREGYPF. CDR3 nucleotides: TGCGCCAGCAGCCAAGACAGGGAAGGCTACCCCTTC.